Listed below are T cell receptor beta chains from one sample, sequenced in a study of blood T cell repertoires in COVID-19. The protocol was immunoSEQ multiplex PCR, while the TCRdb copy is restricted to in-frame clones and leaves out a portion. This sample has 300,000 to 400,000 clones; 70% to 90% occur once, and the top ten carry more than 0.95%. Sequenced material: PBMCs or T cells enriched from blood (not recorded which). The receptors derive from a woman between 18 and 29 years old who had recovered from COVID-19. The CDR3 runs from the conserved cysteine through the conserved F or W. A D gene is named only where the DNA matches it firmly. For some rows the clone size is stated as once, few or many, or as a class when expanded; others skip it.

TRBJ2-7 once TRBV3-1/TRBV3-2 NA TGTGCCAGCAGCCAAGATGGCAGATACTCCTACGAGCAGTACTTC CASSQDGRYSYEQYF
TRBJ1-5 NA TRBV15 NA TGTGCCACCGCCCAGGAACAGCTTAACAATCAGCCCCAGCATTTT CATAQEQLNNQPQHF
TRBJ2-7 NA TRBV10-3 NA TGTGCCATCAGTGGGACAGATCAGGGCGAGCAGTACTTC CAISGTDQGEQYF
TRBJ2-2 NA TRBV4-1 TRBD1 TGCGCCAGCAGCTCAACCCCGGGACAGGGTAACACCGGGGAGCTGTTTTTT CASSSTPGQGNTGELFF
TRBJ2-7 NA TRBV27 NA TGTGCCAGCAGTTTATCCGCCGGGGGAGAACAGTACTTC CASSLSAGGEQYF
TRBJ2-7 once TRBV3-1/TRBV3-2 NA TGTGCCAGCAGCCAAGCCGGGAGCTCCTACGAGCAGTACTTC CASSQAGSSYEQYF
TRBJ2-5 NA TRBV9 TRBD2 TGTGCCAGCAGCAAGGGACTAGCGGGGGGACAAGAGACCCAGTACTTC CASSKGLAGGQETQYF
TRBJ2-3 NA TRBV6-2/TRBV6-3 NA TGTGCCAGCAGTGCGCCCCCAGGGGCGCAGTATTTT CASSAPPGAQYF
TRBJ1-1 NA TRBV18 TRBD1 TGTGCCAGCTCACCCCGGACAGGGGGCCAGGAAGCTTTCTTT CASSPRTGGQEAFF
TRBJ1-2 NA TRBV15 TRBD1 TGTGCCACCAGCAAGGCCCAGGGGGCGGCTAACTATGGCTACACCTTC CATSKAQGAANYGYTF
TRBJ2-7 NA TRBV18 NA TGTGCCAGCTCACAACCGATGGGGGCTAGTTACGAGCAGTACTTC CASSQPMGASYEQYF
TRBJ1-2 NA TRBV5-5 NA TGTGCCAGCAGGACGAGGGTGATTCTTAACTATGGCTACACCTTC CASRTRVILNYGYTF
TRBJ1-5 NA TRBV4-1 TRBD1 TGCGCCAGCAGCCAAGCGGACAGGGATAATCAGCCCCAGCATTTT CASSQADRDNQPQHF
TRBJ1-5 NA TRBV7-6 NA TGTGCCAGCAGCTTAGGCCAGGGCATAGATCAGCCCCAGCATTTT CASSLGQGIDQPQHF
TRBJ2-2 NA TRBV6-5 NA TGTGCCAGCAGCTACAGAGATCTCGGGGAGCTGTTTTTT CASSYRDLGELFF
TRBJ2-7 NA TRBV6-5 TRBD2 TGTGCCAGCAGTTTTACCGGGACTAGCTCCTACGAGCAGTACTTC CASSFTGTSSYEQYF
TRBJ2-2 NA TRBV11-3 TRBD2 TGTGCCAGCAGCTTCGCGGGGGACCCCACCGGGGAGCTGTTTTTT CASSFAGDPTGELFF
TRBJ1-6 NA TRBV27 NA TGTGCCAGCAGTTATTTTTTGGGGGGTCGTGATTCACCCCTCCACTTT CASSYFLGGRDSPLHF
TRBJ2-7 NA TRBV28 NA TGTGCCAGCAGTGTTCGTGGCAGATCGCAGTACTTC CASSVRGRSQYF
TRBJ2-7 NA TRBV19 TRBD2 TGTGCCAGTAGTCTAGCGGTAAGCTCCTACGAGCAGTACTTC CASSLAVSSYEQYF
TRBJ2-7 few TRBV28 TRBD1 TGTGCCAGCAGCCTAGGGGGCTCGAGGAACGAGCAGTACTTC CASSLGGSRNEQYF